These T cell receptor beta chains were read from a single sample in a study of OX40 agonist ivuxolimab in advanced cancers. Generated by immunoSEQ multiplex PCR, the TCRdb table keeps only in-frame clones and is missing some. In the table there are over 75,000 clones, 80% to 90% of which are singletons. Sequences were derived from CD4+ or CD8+ T cells sorted from blood, sampled in a trial of the OX40 agonist ivuxolimab. The receptors here all came from an adult with an advanced solid tumor such as melanoma, head and neck, liver or kidney cancer. CDR3s include the opening cysteine and the closing phenylalanine or tryptophan. The D gene is left open where the match is weak. Not all rows give a size; the values are once, few, many and, for expanded clones, a class.

CDR3aa | CDR3nt | abundance | d_gene | j_gene | v_gene
CASSSPRGVGFTDTQYF | TGTGCCAGCAGTTCCCCCAGGGGTGTGGGGTTTACAGATACGCAGTATTTT | NA | NA | TRBJ2-3 | TRBV28
CASSRTSGRNEQFF | TGTGCCAGCAGTAGGACTAGCGGGAGAAATGAGCAGTTCTTC | once | TRBD2 | TRBJ2-1 | TRBV7-9
CASSLGGGTGVDEQFF | TGCGCCAGCAGCTTGGGAGGTGGGACAGGGGTCGATGAGCAGTTCTTC | once | TRBD1 | TRBJ2-1 | TRBV5-1
CASSNTGTGDTDTQYF | TGTGCCAGCAGTAATACCGGGACAGGAGACACAGATACGCAGTATTTT | NA | TRBD1 | TRBJ2-3 | TRBV7-3
CASSVFEGTSGGEQFF | TGTGCCAGCAGCGTATTCGAGGGGACTAGCGGGGGTGAGCAGTTCTTC | NA | TRBD2 | TRBJ2-1 | TRBV9
CSVKASQGYEQYF | TGCAGCGTAAAAGCCTCCCAGGGGTACGAGCAGTACTTC | NA | NA | TRBJ2-7 | TRBV29-1
CASSLAQRSTDTQYF | TGTGCCAGCAGCTTGGCACAGCGGAGCACAGATACGCAGTATTTT | NA | NA | TRBJ2-3 | TRBV5-6
CASSEFHEPQHF | TGTGCCAGCAGTGAGTTTCACGAGCCCCAGCATTTT | NA | NA | TRBJ1-5 | TRBV2
CASSPGSGFRTDTQYF | TGTGCCAGCAGCCCCGGTTCGGGTTTTCGCACAGATACGCAGTATTTT | once | NA | TRBJ2-3 | TRBV7-2
CASTPGPNTGELFF | TGTGCCAGCACCCCAGGGCCGAACACCGGGGAGCTGTTTTTT | NA | NA | TRBJ2-2 | TRBV7-3
CASSFAPAGTGGYTF | TGTGCCAGCAGCTTTGCCCCCGCGGGGACAGGGGGGTACACCTTC | NA | TRBD1 | TRBJ1-2 | TRBV7-8
CAWSVGWGSGNTIYF | TGTGCCTGGAGTGTAGGTTGGGGCTCTGGAAACACCATATATTTT | NA | NA | TRBJ1-3 | TRBV30
CASSKDGLNTEAFF | TGTGCCAGCAGCAAGGACGGTTTGAACACTGAAGCTTTCTTT | NA | NA | TRBJ1-1 | TRBV7-2
CASSSTGTGMNTIYF | TGTGCCAGCAGTTCTACTGGGACAGGGATGAACACCATATATTTT | NA | TRBD1 | TRBJ1-3 | TRBV28
CASSLEVGRSYGYTF | TGCGCCAGCAGCTTGGAAGTTGGACGGAGCTATGGCTACACCTTC | few | NA | TRBJ1-2 | TRBV5-1
CASSSLGAFEKLFF | TGTGCCAGCTCCTCTTTGGGGGCGTTTGAAAAACTGTTTTTT | once | NA | TRBJ1-4 | TRBV27
CASSAGQGASGNTIYF | TGTGCCAGCAGCGCTGGACAGGGGGCATCTGGAAACACCATATATTTT | few | TRBD1 | TRBJ1-3 | TRBV7-9
CAWSVGLSTDTQYF | TGTGCCTGGAGTGTAGGGTTAAGCACAGATACGCAGTATTTT | NA | NA | TRBJ2-3 | TRBV30
CASSLGGSGGLYNEQFF | TGTGCCAGCAGCTTGGGAGGTAGCGGGGGATTGTACAATGAGCAGTTCTTC | NA | TRBD2 | TRBJ2-1 | TRBV5-5
CASRSGIVTDTQYF | TGCGCCAGCAGATCAGGGATCGTAACAGATACGCAGTATTTT | NA | NA | TRBJ2-3 | TRBV5-1
CASSDRWQGNEKLFF | TGTGCCAGCAGCGACAGATGGCAGGGAAATGAAAAACTGTTTTTT | NA | NA | TRBJ1-4 | TRBV5-8
CAISETPENTEAFF | TGTGCCATCAGTGAAACCCCCGAGAACACTGAAGCTTTCTTT | NA | NA | TRBJ1-1 | TRBV10-3
CASSLAGGYTDTQYF | TGTGCCAGCAGTCTAGCGGGAGGGTACACAGATACGCAGTATTTT | NA | TRBD2 | TRBJ2-3 | TRBV5-4
CASSYSSGSNTGELFF | TGCGCCAGCAGTTACTCTAGCGGGAGTAACACCGGGGAGCTGTTTTTT | NA | TRBD2 | TRBJ2-2 | TRBV5-1
CASSYRSGGSYNEQFF | TGTGCCAGCAGCTACAGAAGCGGGGGCTCCTACAATGAGCAGTTCTTC | once | TRBD2 | TRBJ2-1 | TRBV7-6
CASSPQLAGVREQYF | TGTGCCAGCAGCCCTCAGCTAGCGGGAGTTAGGGAGCAGTACTTC | NA | TRBD2 | TRBJ2-7 | TRBV28
CSVPSATNEQFF | TGCAGCGTTCCCTCCGCTACCAATGAGCAGTTCTTC | NA | NA | TRBJ2-1 | TRBV29-1
CASSSGSTGELFF | TGTGCCAGCAGTTCAGGGAGCACCGGGGAGCTGTTTTTT | NA | NA | TRBJ2-2 | TRBV6-6
CSVEIRQGETQYF | TGCAGCGTTGAGATCCGACAGGGTGAGACCCAGTACTTC | NA | TRBD1 | TRBJ2-5 | TRBV29-1
CASSPEGLAQETQYF | TGTGCCAGCTCACCAGAGGGACTAGCGCAAGAGACCCAGTACTTC | NA | TRBD2 | TRBJ2-5 | TRBV18
CAWSVQGRDYGYTF | TGTGCCTGGAGTGTGCAGGGAAGAGACTATGGCTACACCTTC | NA | NA | TRBJ1-2 | TRBV30
CASWGLADYEQYF | TGTGCCAGCTGGGGACTAGCGGATTACGAGCAGTACTTC | NA | TRBD2 | TRBJ2-7 | TRBV25-1
CASSLDGTYNEQFF | TGTGCCAGCAGCTTAGACGGTACCTACAATGAGCAGTTCTTC | NA | NA | TRBJ2-1 | TRBV11-2
CSATVKTQYF | TGCAGTGCTACGGTAAAGACCCAGTACTTC | NA | NA | TRBJ2-5 | TRBV20-1
CASSLGGSEQFF | TGTGCCAGCAGCTTAGGCGGTAGTGAGCAGTTCTTC | NA | NA | TRBJ2-1 | TRBV7-9
CASSPSGTNNEQFF | TGTGCCAGCAGTCCCAGCGGGACTAACAATGAGCAGTTCTTC | NA | TRBD2 | TRBJ2-1 | TRBV6-5
CASSLGADTQYF | TGTGCCAGCAGCTTAGGTGCAGATACGCAGTATTTT | NA | NA | TRBJ2-3 | TRBV7-2
CASLQKRGQPNHYGYTF | TGTGCCAGCCTTCAAAAGAGAGGGCAGCCCAATCACTATGGCTACACCTTC | few | NA | TRBJ1-2 | TRBV7-3
CAWSVKNTEAFF | TGTGCCTGGAGTGTAAAGAACACTGAAGCTTTCTTT | NA | NA | TRBJ1-1 | TRBV30
CASSLGQGGGYTF | TGTGCCAGCAGCTTAGGACAGGGTGGGGGCTACACCTTC | NA | TRBD1 | TRBJ1-2 | TRBV7-8
CASSLGVQQETQYF | TGTGCCAGCAGCTTGGGGGTACAGCAAGAGACCCAGTACTTC | NA | NA | TRBJ2-5 | TRBV5-5
CASSESGGYGYTF | TGCGCCAGCAGTGAGTCAGGGGGATATGGCTACACCTTC | few | NA | TRBJ1-2 | TRBV10-1
CASTLLGEGNTIYF | TGTGCCAGCACCCTTTTGGGGGAAGGAAACACCATATATTTT | NA | NA | TRBJ1-3 | TRBV28
CASRLAGNNEQFF | TGCGCCAGCAGGCTAGCGGGGAACAATGAGCAGTTCTTC | NA | TRBD2 | TRBJ2-1 | TRBV4-3
CASSLGGASGNTIYF | TGTGCCAGCAGCTTAGGGGGGGCTTCTGGAAACACCATATATTTT | NA | NA | TRBJ1-3 | TRBV7-2
CAISLTGPYEQYF | TGTGCCATCAGTCTTACAGGGCCCTACGAGCAGTACTTC | few | NA | TRBJ2-7 | TRBV10-3
CASSLMATNSPLHF | TGTGCCAGCAGTTTGATGGCGACTAATTCACCCCTCCACTTT | NA | NA | TRBJ1-6 | TRBV6-6
CASSMLSGAAGNTIYF | TGTGCCAGTAGTATGCTATCGGGGGCCGCCGGAAACACCATATATTTT | NA | NA | TRBJ1-3 | TRBV19
CASSQGLAGPYNEQFF | TGTGCCAGCAGCCAAGGACTAGCGGGACCTTACAATGAGCAGTTCTTC | NA | TRBD2 | TRBJ2-1 | TRBV14